The 27 T cell receptor beta chains below were found in one sample sequenced in a study of monozygotic twins with inflammatory bowel disease (dated by TCRdb to the late 2010s). Libraries were made using 5' RACE. The sequencer listed for this sample is Illumina HiSeq 2500. TCRdb reanalyzed the reads, keeping one entry per CDR3 protein sequence and omitting DNA. The sample's table lists a count of 300,000 to 450,000 distinct CDR3 sequences. 2.5% to 3% of the sample is in the top ten clones. Sequenced input: blood. The receptors stem from a human donor with ulcerative colitis or Crohn's disease, or a healthy co-twin of an affected twin (not recorded which).

This chain joins TRBV6-5 and TRBJ2-5; TCRdb indicates TRBD2, and absent DNA this call remains unverified. Germline CDR1 MNHEY, CDR2 SVGAGI. The CDR3 covers 15 residues. CDR3 loop: CASSLLAGVQETQYF.

The chain links TRBV18 to TRBJ2-1. CDR1 is KGHSH, CDR2 LQKENI, per germline. The CDR3 has 14 residues. This chain's CDR3 is CASSVSISYNEQFF.

The rearrangement joins TRBV20-1 to TRBJ1-1; TCRdb's D gene call, TRBD1, goes unchecked for lack of DNA. The germline V gene encodes CDR1 DFQATT and CDR2 SNEGSKA (reference sequence). The CDR3 extends over 15 amino acids. The CDR3 here is CSARDPGRRSPEAFF.

This chain connects TRBV5-1 to TRBJ2-5; the TCRdb call, TRBD1, lacks DNA for checking. This CDR3 spans 15 amino acids. CDR1 is SGHRS, CDR2 YFSETQ, per germline. The CDR3: CASSLNPGQEETQYF.

The chain couples TRBV12-3 or TRBV12-4 to TRBJ2-3; TCRdb reports TRBD2, a call that lacks DNA to check it against. This CDR3 region has 14 residues. The CDR3: CASSFGGGRDTQYF.

The chain joins TRBV12-3 or TRBV12-4 to TRBJ1-2; the D gene TCRdb calls, TRBD1, cannot be checked with no DNA. This CDR3 has 15 amino acids. The CDR3 region is CASNPYRGSNYGYTF.

The CDR3 sequence is CSVEGHNEQFF. The chain joins TRBV29-1 to TRBJ2-1. This CDR3 has 11 residues. The germline CDR1 and CDR2 sequences are SQVTM and ANQGSEA.

The gene calls are TRBV5-1 and TRBJ1-4; checking the TCRdb D call of TRBD1 is not possible without DNA. This CDR3 has 15 residues. Germline assignment: CDR1 SGHRS and CDR2 YFSETQ. CDR3: CASSSLQGRGEKLFF.

The chain combines TRBV20-1 with TRBJ2-3. Germline CDR1 is DFQATT and CDR2 is SNEGSKA (reference sequence). The CDR3 has 13 residues. CDR3 sequence: CSAGEVGTDTQYF.

The chain joins TRBV12-3 or TRBV12-4 to TRBJ2-5; TCRdb returns TRBD2, unconfirmable since there is no DNA. The CDR3 is made up of 18 amino acids. The CDR3 sequence is CASSLQRLAGGTQETQYF.

This chain uses TRBV2 with TRBJ2-7; TCRdb returns TRBD2, unconfirmable since there is no DNA. The CDR3 length is 15 residues. The V gene's germline CDR1 is SNHLY and CDR2 FYNNEI. Here the CDR3 reads CASTAMIAGGFEQYF.

The V call is TRBV28, the J call TRBJ2-7; TCRdb names TRBD2, which stays unverified in the absence of DNA. The germline gives CDR1 MDHEN, CDR2 SYDVKM. The CDR3 is 14 amino acids. The chain's CDR3 is CASSTRGLPYEQYF.

V and J are TRBV20-1 and TRBJ2-3; absent DNA, TCRdb's TRBD1 call cannot be checked. The V gene's germline CDR1 is DFQATT and CDR2 SNEGSKA (reference sequence). The length of the CDR3 is 14 residues. CDR3 amino acids: CSARDPRGVDTQYF.

V gene TRBV3-1 combines with J gene TRBJ2-3; TCRdb indicates TRBD2, and absent DNA this call remains unverified. CDR3 size: 17 residues. The germline V gene has CDR1 LGHDT and CDR2 YNNKEL (reference sequence). CDR3 amino acids: CASSLYSGGTSTDTQYF.

CDR3 amino acids: CASSFSPRGGNEQFF. The rearrangement joins TRBV27 to TRBJ2-1; TCRdb proposes TRBD2, but this gene call is untestable without DNA. Germline values: CDR1 MNHEY, CDR2 SMNVEV (reference sequence). The CDR3 is 15 residues long.

The rearrangement uses TRBV6-5 and TRBJ2-7; TCRdb returns TRBD1, unconfirmable since there is no DNA. CDR1 is MNHEY and CDR2 is SVGAGI in the germline V gene. CDR3 length equals 15 residues. CDR3 in amino acids: CASSYSSGQAYEQYF.

CDR3 in amino acids: CASSGLHQGHNQPQHF. This chain connects TRBV19 to TRBJ1-5. The V gene's germline CDR1 is LNHDA and CDR2 SQIVND (reference sequence). The CDR3 runs to 16 residues.

The J gene is TRBJ1-6, the V gene TRBV20-1; the D call of TRBD1 rests on TCRdb alone, since no DNA is present to check it. Germline V gene sequence: CDR1 DFQATT, CDR2 SNEGSKA (reference sequence). The CDR3 runs to 15 residues. CDR3 sequence reads: CSARWGGSYNSPLHF.

The chain recombines TRBV24-1 with TRBJ2-7. Germline CDR1 reads KGHDR; CDR2 reads SFDVKD. CDR3 length equals 11 residues. CDR3 in amino acids: CATSDGFEQYF.

The rearrangement uses TRBV7-2 and TRBJ2-5; TCRdb selects TRBD2, and the lack of DNA leaves this call unchecked. Germline V gene lookup returns CDR1 SGHTA and CDR2 FQGNSA. This CDR3 is built from 16 residues. The CDR3 loop is CASSLWEGPVKETQYF.

V and J are TRBV20-1 and TRBJ2-1; TCRdb names TRBD1, which stays unverified in the absence of DNA. Germline V gene sequence: CDR1 DFQATT, CDR2 SNEGSKA (reference sequence). There are 15 residues in the CDR3. CDR3 protein: CSARDNVGGHGEQFF.

The gene calls are TRBV28 and TRBJ2-1; TCRdb outputs TRBD2, but without DNA this stays unchecked. The CDR3 covers 15 residues. Germline V gene data show CDR1 as MDHEN and CDR2 as SYDVKM. CDR3 residues: CASSLSGLLVSEQFF.

This rearrangement joins TRBV10-3 to TRBJ2-7; TCRdb proposes TRBD1, but this gene call is untestable without DNA. Germline loops: CDR1 ENHRY, CDR2 SYGVKD. The CDR3 has 13 residues. This CDR3 is CAISPGTGYEQYF.

The chain joins TRBV6-5 to TRBJ1-2. The CDR3 contains 12 residues. The germline gives CDR1 MNHEY, CDR2 SVGAGI. This CDR3 reads CASSIALYGYTF.

This rearrangement joins TRBV5-1 to TRBJ2-3; TCRdb reports TRBD2, a call that lacks DNA to check it against. Per the germline V gene, CDR1 is SGHRS and CDR2 is YFSETQ. The CDR3 length is 14 residues. CDR3 in amino acids: CATRAGHGTDTQYF.

This chain links TRBV29-1 with TRBJ2-1; TCRdb's D gene call, TRBD1, goes unchecked for lack of DNA. Germline loops: CDR1 SQVTM, CDR2 ANQGSEA. The length of the CDR3 is 13 residues. The CDR3 spells CSVLTGQDNEQFF.

The V and J genes are TRBV4-1 and TRBJ2-7; with no DNA, the TCRdb D assignment of TRBD1 cannot be verified. This CDR3 is 14 amino acids long. CDR1 and CDR2 (germline): MGHRA, YSYEKL. The CDR3 loop reads CASSQDRQNYEQYF.